The sequence of this T cell receptor (beta chain) was determined in a study of response to subunit inactivated influenza vaccine. Study outcomes and limitations: Authors suggested each seasonal influenza vaccination recruits few new T cells.

The CDR3 has 19 residues. Trimming left V 1 base short and J 1 base short, with 19 bases between. Germline V gene lookup returns CDR1 MGHDK and CDR2 SYGVNS. This clonotype has only a few counts. What it recognizes is unknown. TCRdb fed the RT-PCR reads into MiXCR, producing one record per CDR3 protein. The sample carries over 400,000 distinct CDR3 sequences, over 10% recorded once. The V and J genes are TRBV25-1 and TRBJ2-2, with unresolved D. The starting material was PBMCs from blood, obtained more than 35 days after vaccination. This clonotype originated in a man in his forties or fifties who received an inactivated influenza vaccine. The CDR3 reads CASSESWGKQSRNTGELFF. CDR3 in DNA: TGTGCCAGCAGTGAATCGTGGGGAAAACAGAGTCGGAACACCGGGGAGCTGTTTTTT.